The 12 T cell receptor beta chains below all came from one sample that was sequenced in a study of cytomegalovirus exposure and HLA in healthy donors. PCR was performed using 60 Vbeta and 13 Jbeta primers. Using immunoSEQ multiplex PCR, the repertoire was profiled, and TCRdb retains in-frame clones only, with some absent. The table has about 130,000 clones, over 60% seen once. The sequencing sample was made of PBMCs. These receptors were taken from a man aged 18 to 30 in good health and CMV-seronegative.

The gene calls are TRBV7-2 and TRBJ1-4; D might be TRBD1 (5 bases). V was pared by 2 bases and J by 7 bases, with 14 bases between. CDR1 and CDR2 (germline): SGHTA, FQGNSA. This CDR3 is 15 amino acids long. The CDR3 DNA sequence: TGTGCCAGCAGCTTATCCCAGGGAGGAAGTGAAAAACTGTTTTTT. Its translation is CASSLSQGGSEKLFF.

Only a few counts were recorded for this clone. V usage is TRBV28 and J usage is TRBJ1-5, with D unclear. The ends were cut back, 6 bases at V and 2 bases at J, with 11 bases in the middle. The CDR3 covers 14 residues. The germline gives CDR1 MDHEN, CDR2 SYDVKM. CDR3 residues: CASSGGPGNQPQHF. The CDR3 DNA reads TGTGCCAGCAGCGGTGGGCCGGGCAATCAGCCCCAGCATTTT.

Only a few counts were recorded for this clone. This rearrangement joins TRBV5-1 to TRBJ2-3; TRBD2 might be the D (6 bases). V was trimmed by 3 bases and J by 1 base, leaving 9 bases between them. Germline lookup yields CDR1 SGHRS and CDR2 YFSETQ. This CDR3 is built from 14 residues. The CDR3 region is CASSWDSGTDTQYF. CDR3 coding DNA: TGCGCCAGCAGCTGGGACTCGGGCACAGATACGCAGTATTTT.

This clone was seen a single time. This chain links TRBV4-2 with TRBJ2-5; 9 nucleotides align to TRBD2. The junction had 15 bases not matched to a gene; V was cut back by 5 bases and J by 5 bases. This CDR3 is 17 amino acids long. Germline assignment: CDR1 LGHNA and CDR2 YNFKEQ. DNA for the CDR3: TGTGCCAGCAGCACTCCTAGTGGCGGGAGGGCCCTGGAGACCCAGTACTTC. The encoded protein is CASSTPSGGRALETQYF.

The chain couples TRBV7-3 to TRBJ2-2; a weak D match, TRBD2 (6 bases). The CDR3 totals 11 residues. Germline CDR1 and CDR2: SGHTA and FQGTGA. This chain's CDR3 is CGGGNTGELFF. The CDR3 DNA follows: TGTGGGGGAGGTAACACCGGGGAGCTGTTTTTT.

CDR3 DNA sequence: TGTGCCAGCAGTTTATGGTCAGGGCTAACTGGAAACACCATATATTTT. Translated: CASSLWSGLTGNTIYF. The chain links TRBV28 to TRBJ1-3, with D maybe TRBD1 (5 bases). Per germline, CDR1 MDHEN and CDR2 SYDVKM. Deletions cut 0 bases from V and 2 bases from J, with 11 bases between. The CDR3 runs 16 residues.

This clone was seen only once. The V call is TRBV6-5, the J call TRBJ2-5; 11 nucleotides match TRBD2. TRBJ2-7 matches the DNA end more closely, so the J call is doubtful. The CDR3 contains 14 residues. CDR1 is MNHEY, CDR2 SVGAGI, per germline. CDR3 protein: CASSFLAGGYEQYF. CDR3 sequence (DNA): TGTGCCAGCAGTTTTCTAGCGGGGGGCTACGAGCAGTACTTC.

In its sample, this clone was seen a few times. The V and J genes are TRBV4-2 and TRBJ1-2, with D possibly TRBD1 on 5 matching bases. V lost 1 base and J 6 bases, leaving 15 bases between the germline ends. Germline CDR1 is LGHNA and CDR2 is YNFKEQ. The CDR3 totals 15 residues. CDR3: CASSQGDQGLDGYTF. The DNA for the CDR3 is TGTGCCAGCAGCCAAGGAGACCAGGGCCTAGATGGCTACACCTTC.

The V and J genes are TRBV6-5 and TRBJ2-3; D is perhaps TRBD1 (6 bases). CDR3 length equals 14 residues. Trimming pared 1 base from V and 5 bases from J, leaving 10 bases between. The germline V gene has CDR1 MNHEY and CDR2 SVGAGI. Written as DNA, the CDR3 is TGTGCCAGCAGTTACTTACAGGGAAGAGATACGCAGTATTTT. It is translated as CASSYLQGRDTQYF.

The rearrangement joins TRBV5-1 to TRBJ2-3; 11 nucleotides match TRBD2. With V trimmed by 0 bases and J by 1 base, 4 bases remained unmatched. There are 17 residues in the CDR3. Germline V gives CDR1 SGHRS, CDR2 YFSETQ. The CDR3 DNA reads TGCGCCAGCAGCTTGGCCGTAGCGGGAGGGCGCACAGATACGCAGTATTTT. Amino acid sequence: CASSLAVAGGRTDTQYF.

The V gene is TRBV30, the J gene TRBJ2-3; a weak D match, TRBD1 (5 bases). The CDR3 sequence is 14 residues long. V gave up 3 bases and J gave up 1 base, with 11 bases separating them. Germline CDR1 GTSNPN, CDR2 SVGIG (reference sequence). The CDR3 nucleotides are TGTGCCTGGAGGGACACTGCAGGCACAGATACGCAGTATTTT. Translation: CAWRDTAGTDTQYF.

The chain employs TRBV6-5 and TRBJ1-1; 9 bases fit TRBD1. The CDR3 runs to 15 residues. With 1 base clipped from V and 5 bases from J, the junction kept 5 bases outside the gene matches. Germline-derived CDR1 and CDR2 are MNHEY and SVGAGI. The CDR3 coding sequence is TGTGCCAGCAGTTACTTCACAGGGGGCTTAACTGAAGCTTTCTTT. Protein product: CASSYFTGGLTEAFF.